This entry describes one T cell receptor beta chain. Source study methods: Quantification of nucleated cells was approximated via reference gene primer amplification. Data came from immunoSEQ multiplex PCR; TCRdb stores just in-frame clones and leaves some out. That table gives V, J and clone size, and the DNA gave D and trimming. Altogether hundreds of thousands of clones are present, roughly 87% being singletons, with the ten largest covering roughly 2.3%. Germline CDR1 and CDR2: SGDLS and YYNGEE. The CDR3 spans 13 residues. V was clipped by 5 bases and J by 7 bases, with 15 bases between them. This entry comes from a study of blood T cell repertoires in COVID-19. Study-level information: Samples representing acute and convalescent COVID-19 were sourced from the United States, Italy and Spain. PBMCs, B-cell-depleted T cells, or T cells were the source of the cDNA or gDNA that made up the material.

This sequence originates from a man aged 18 to 35 with active or convalescent COVID-19. V is TRBV9 and J is TRBJ1-2, with a possible D match to TRBD1 (5 bases). The sample taken for sequencing was peripheral blood. The CDR3 sequence is CASSQVLQAGYTF. In DNA form, the CDR3 reads TGTGCCAGCAGTCAGGTCCTACAGGCTGGCTACACCTTC.